This T cell receptor (beta chain) was documented in a study of naive and memory T cell subsets. Study results and limitations: Both skin biopsy types reportedly yielded TCRs, tuberculin sites far more. The RNA method is potentially sensitive to activation and differentiation changes.

CDR1 and CDR2 from the germline V gene are LGHNA and YSLEER. The CDR3 consists of 15 residues. Trimming stripped 0 bases from V and 2 bases from J, with 11 bases between. Amplification of ligated cDNA took four PCR rounds with SP2 and nested alpha and beta constant primers. Each CDR3 protein gets one entry after TCRdb re-called the UMI-ligation and nested PCR reads with MiXCR. Counted here are around 13,000 distinct CDR3 sequences, around 5.2% occurring once; the ten biggest clones make up approximately 8.9%. Treatment indicated: skin biopsy from PPD injection site in Mantoux-positive individual. The library had UMIs added by 3' ligation of an oligonucleotide to TCR cDNA. This clonotype is medium-sized by share. Its specificity is not known.

The chain recombines TRBV4-3 with TRBJ2-7; TRBD1 might be the D (5 bases). This TCR came from an adult in good health. The sample in question was skin, obtained from a tuberculin skin test site. The CDR3 DNA reads as TGCGCCAGCAGCCAAGATACAGGCGGAGCCTACGAGCAGTACTTC. It is translated as CASSQDTGGAYEQYF.